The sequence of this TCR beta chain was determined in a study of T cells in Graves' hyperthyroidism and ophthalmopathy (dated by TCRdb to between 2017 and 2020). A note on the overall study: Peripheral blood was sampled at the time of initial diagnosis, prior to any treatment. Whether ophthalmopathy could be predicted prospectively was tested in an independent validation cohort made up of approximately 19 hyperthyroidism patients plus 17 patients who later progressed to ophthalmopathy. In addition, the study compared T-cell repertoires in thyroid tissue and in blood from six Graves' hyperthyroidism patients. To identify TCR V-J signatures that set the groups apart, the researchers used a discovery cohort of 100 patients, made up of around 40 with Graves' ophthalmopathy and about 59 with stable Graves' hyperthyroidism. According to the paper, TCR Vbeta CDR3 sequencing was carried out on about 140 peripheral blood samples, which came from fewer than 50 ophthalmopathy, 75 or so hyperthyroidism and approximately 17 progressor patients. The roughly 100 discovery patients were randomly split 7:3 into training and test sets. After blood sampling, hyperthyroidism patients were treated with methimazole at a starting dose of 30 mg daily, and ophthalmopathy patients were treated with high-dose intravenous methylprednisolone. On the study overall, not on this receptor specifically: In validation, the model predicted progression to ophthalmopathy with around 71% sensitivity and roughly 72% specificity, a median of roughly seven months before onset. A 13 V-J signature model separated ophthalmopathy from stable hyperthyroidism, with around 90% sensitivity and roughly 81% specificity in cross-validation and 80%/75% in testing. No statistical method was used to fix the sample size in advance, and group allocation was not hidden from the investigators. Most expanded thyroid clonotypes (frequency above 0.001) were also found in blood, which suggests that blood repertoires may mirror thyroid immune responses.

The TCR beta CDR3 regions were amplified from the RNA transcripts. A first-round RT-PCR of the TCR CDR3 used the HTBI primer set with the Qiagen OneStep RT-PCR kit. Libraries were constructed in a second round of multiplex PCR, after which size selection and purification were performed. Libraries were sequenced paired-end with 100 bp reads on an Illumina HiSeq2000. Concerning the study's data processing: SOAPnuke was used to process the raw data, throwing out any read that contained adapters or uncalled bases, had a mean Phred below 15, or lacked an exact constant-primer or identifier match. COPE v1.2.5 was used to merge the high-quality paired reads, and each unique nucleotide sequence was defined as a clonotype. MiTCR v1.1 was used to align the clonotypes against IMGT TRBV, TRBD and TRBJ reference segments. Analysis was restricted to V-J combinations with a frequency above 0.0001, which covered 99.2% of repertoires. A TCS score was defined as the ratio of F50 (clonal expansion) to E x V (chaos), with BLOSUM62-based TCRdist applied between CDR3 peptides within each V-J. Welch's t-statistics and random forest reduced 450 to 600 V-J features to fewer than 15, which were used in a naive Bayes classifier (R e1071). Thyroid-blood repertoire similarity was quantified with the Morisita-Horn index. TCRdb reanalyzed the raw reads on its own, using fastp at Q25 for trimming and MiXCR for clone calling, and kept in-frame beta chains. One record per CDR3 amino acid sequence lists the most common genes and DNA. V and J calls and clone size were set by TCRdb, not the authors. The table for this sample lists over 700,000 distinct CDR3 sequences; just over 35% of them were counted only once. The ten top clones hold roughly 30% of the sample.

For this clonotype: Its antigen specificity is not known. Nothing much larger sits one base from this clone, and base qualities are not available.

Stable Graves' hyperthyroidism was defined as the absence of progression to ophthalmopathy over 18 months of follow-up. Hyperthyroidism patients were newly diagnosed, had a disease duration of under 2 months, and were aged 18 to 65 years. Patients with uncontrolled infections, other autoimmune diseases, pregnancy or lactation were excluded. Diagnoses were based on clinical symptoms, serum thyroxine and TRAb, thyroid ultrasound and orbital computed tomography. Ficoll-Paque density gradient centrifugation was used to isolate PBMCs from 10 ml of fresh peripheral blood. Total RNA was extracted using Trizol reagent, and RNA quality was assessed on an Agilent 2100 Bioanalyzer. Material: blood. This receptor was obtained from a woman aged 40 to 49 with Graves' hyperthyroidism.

The CDR3 here reads CASSLGRDRLGETIYF. The DNA reads TGTGCCAGCAGCTTAGGTCGGGACAGGCTGGGAGAGACCATATATTTT. The receptor chain draws on TRBV11-1 and TRBJ1-3, with TRBD1 identical over 8 junction bases. The CDR3 runs 16 residues from the cysteine to the phenylalanine. Solely the CDR3 DNA is kept, with 48 bases framed from the first base. Germline trimming: 1 base from V, 10 bases from J; junction bases outside gene matches: 12. CDR1 and CDR2 (SGHAT, FQDESV) derive from the germline V gene (reference sequence).